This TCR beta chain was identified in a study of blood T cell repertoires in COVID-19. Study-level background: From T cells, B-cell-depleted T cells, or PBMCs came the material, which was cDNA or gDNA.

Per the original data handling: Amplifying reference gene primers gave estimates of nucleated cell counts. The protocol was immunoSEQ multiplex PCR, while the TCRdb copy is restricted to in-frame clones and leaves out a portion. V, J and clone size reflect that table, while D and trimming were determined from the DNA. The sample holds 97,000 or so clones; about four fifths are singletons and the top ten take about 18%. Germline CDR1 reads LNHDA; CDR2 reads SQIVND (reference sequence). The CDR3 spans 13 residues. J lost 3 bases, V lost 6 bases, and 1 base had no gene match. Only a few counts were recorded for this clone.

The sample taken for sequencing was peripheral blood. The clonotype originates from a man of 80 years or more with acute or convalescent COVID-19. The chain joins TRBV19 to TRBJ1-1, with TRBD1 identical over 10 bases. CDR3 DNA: TGTGCCAGTAGGGACAGGGGGGACACTGAAGCTTTCTTT. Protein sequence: CASRDRGDTEAFF.